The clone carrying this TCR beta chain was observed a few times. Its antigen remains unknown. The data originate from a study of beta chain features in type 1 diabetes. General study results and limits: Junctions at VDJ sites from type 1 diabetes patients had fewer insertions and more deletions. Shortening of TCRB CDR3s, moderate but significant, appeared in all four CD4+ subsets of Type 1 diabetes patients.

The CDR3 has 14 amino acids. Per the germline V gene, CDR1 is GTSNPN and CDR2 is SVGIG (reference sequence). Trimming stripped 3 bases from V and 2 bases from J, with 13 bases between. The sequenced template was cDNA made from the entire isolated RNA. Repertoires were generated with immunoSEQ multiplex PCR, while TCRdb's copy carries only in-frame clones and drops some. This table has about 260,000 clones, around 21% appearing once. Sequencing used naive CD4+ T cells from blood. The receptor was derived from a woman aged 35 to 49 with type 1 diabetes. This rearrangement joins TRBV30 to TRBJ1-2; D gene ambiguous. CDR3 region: CAWRTGKPNYGYTF. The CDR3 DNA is TGTGCCTGGAGGACCGGGAAGCCGAACTATGGCTACACCTTC.